Listed below are T cell receptor beta chains from one sample, sequenced in a study of identical twins. One entry per CDR3 protein results from TCRdb running MiXCR on the 5' RACE reads. The data show 750,000 to 950,000 distinct CDR3 sequences, about 12% seen once. This same sample was also taken into another study, of yellow fever vaccine responses in identical twins.

The specimen sequenced was PBMCs. Receptors were obtained from a woman younger than 35 in good health. CDR3s include the opening cysteine and the closing phenylalanine or tryptophan. The D gene is left open where the match is weak. Size is omitted from some rows. Given values are once, few, many or a class for expanded clones.

CDR3 length,D gene,V gene,J gene,clone size,CDR3 protein,CDR3 DNA
15,.,TRBV5-1,TRBJ2-1,few,CASSLNLDPYNEQFF,TGCGCCAGCAGCTTGAACCTGGACCCCTACAATGAGCAGTTCTTC
14,.,TRBV7-2,TRBJ2-5,few,CASKRASLVETQYF,TGTGCCAGCAAGCGGGCTTCTCTAGTAGAGACCCAGTACTTC
12,.,TRBV12-3/TRBV12-4,TRBJ1-1,many,CASSPRVTEAFF,TGTGCCAGCAGTCCGAGGGTGACTGAAGCTTTCTTT
14,.,TRBV12-3/TRBV12-4,TRBJ1-5,few,CASRAQDSNQPQHF,TGTGCCAGCAGGGCGCAGGATAGCAATCAGCCCCAGCATTTT
15,.,TRBV5-1,TRBJ2-3,.,CASRGGFTSTDTQYF,TGCGCCAGCAGAGGGGGGTTCACTAGCACAGATACGCAGTATTTT
16,.,TRBV5-1,TRBJ2-3,many,CASSLDAGASTDTQYF,TGCGCCAGCAGCTTGGATGCGGGGGCCAGCACAGATACGCAGTATTTT
15,.,TRBV11-2,TRBJ2-2,.,CASSSAIRATGELFF,TGTGCCAGCAGCTCCGCAATTAGGGCGACCGGGGAGCTGTTTTTT
15,.,TRBV19,TRBJ1-5,few,CASTTLDGSNQPQHF,TGTGCCAGTACCACGTTGGACGGTAGCAATCAGCCCCAGCATTTT
17,TRBD1,TRBV4-2,TRBJ2-1,few,CASSQEATGAAINEQFF,TGTGCCAGCAGCCAAGAGGCGACAGGGGCTGCCATCAATGAGCAGTTCTTC
18,.,TRBV11-1,TRBJ2-1,many,CASSSAQGSLSSYNEQFF,TGTGCCAGCAGCTCCGCGCAGGGGTCCCTGAGCTCCTACAATGAGCAGTTCTTC
16,.,TRBV2,TRBJ1-4,few,CASSENSAGKYEKLFF,TGTGCCAGCAGTGAAAATTCGGCAGGGAAATATGAAAAACTGTTTTTT
14,.,TRBV5-1,TRBJ2-1,.,CASSLAQVPNEQFF,TGCGCCAGCAGCTTGGCCCAAGTCCCCAATGAGCAGTTCTTC
18,TRBD2,TRBV11-1,TRBJ2-6,few,CASSLAGGTTPGANVLTF,TGTGCCAGCAGCTTAGCTGGTGGGACTACCCCTGGGGCCAACGTCCTGACTTTC
13,.,TRBV12-3/TRBV12-4,TRBJ2-7,.,CASSHGTSYEQYF,TGTGCCAGCAGTCACGGGACCTCCTACGAGCAGTACTTC
14,TRBD2,TRBV20-1,TRBJ2-1,few,CSASSGRQYNEQFF,TGCAGTGCTTCCAGCGGGAGGCAGTACAATGAGCAGTTCTTC
15,.,TRBV9,TRBJ2-3,few,CASSASSHGADTQYF,TGTGCCAGCAGCGCCTCCTCCCACGGCGCAGATACGCAGTATTTT
16,TRBD2,TRBV18,TRBJ2-1,.,CASSGLGTSGFDEQFF,TGTGCCAGCTCTGGGCTTGGGACTAGCGGGTTCGATGAGCAGTTCTTC
14,.,TRBV7-9,TRBJ2-7,.,CASSSGLLIYEQYF,TGTGCCAGCAGCTCGGGACTTCTAATCTACGAGCAGTACTTC
14,TRBD2,TRBV12-3/TRBV12-4,TRBJ2-1,many,CASSFPGLAVEQFF,TGTGCCAGCAGTTTCCCGGGACTAGCGGTCGAGCAGTTCTTC
15,TRBD2,TRBV6-1,TRBJ2-3,.,CASYLAGGNTDTQYF,TGTGCCAGCTACTTAGCGGGGGGGAACACAGATACGCAGTATTTT
14,.,TRBV6-2/TRBV6-3,TRBJ1-5,.,CASSRTLSVWPQHF,TGTGCCAGCAGCCGGACTCTGTCCGTTTGGCCCCAGCATTTT
17,.,TRBV7-3,TRBJ2-2,many,CASSLSSWEPNTGELFF,TGTGCCAGCAGCTTATCTTCGTGGGAGCCGAACACCGGGGAGCTGTTTTTT
15,TRBD2,TRBV19,TRBJ2-1,.,CASSIGRDYGNEQFF,TGTGCCAGTAGTATCGGTCGGGACTATGGGAATGAGCAGTTCTTC
15,TRBD2,TRBV28,TRBJ2-5,.,CASSLNSGGPGTQYF,TGTGCCAGCAGTTTGAATAGCGGGGGCCCTGGGACCCAGTACTTC
13,TRBD1,TRBV12-3/TRBV12-4,TRBJ1-5,.,CASRQGPYQPQHF,TGTGCCAGCCGACAGGGGCCTTATCAGCCCCAGCATTTT
14,TRBD2,TRBV29-1,TRBJ2-1,.,CSVVLAGGIDEQFF,TGCAGCGTTGTGCTAGCGGGAGGGATAGATGAGCAGTTCTTC